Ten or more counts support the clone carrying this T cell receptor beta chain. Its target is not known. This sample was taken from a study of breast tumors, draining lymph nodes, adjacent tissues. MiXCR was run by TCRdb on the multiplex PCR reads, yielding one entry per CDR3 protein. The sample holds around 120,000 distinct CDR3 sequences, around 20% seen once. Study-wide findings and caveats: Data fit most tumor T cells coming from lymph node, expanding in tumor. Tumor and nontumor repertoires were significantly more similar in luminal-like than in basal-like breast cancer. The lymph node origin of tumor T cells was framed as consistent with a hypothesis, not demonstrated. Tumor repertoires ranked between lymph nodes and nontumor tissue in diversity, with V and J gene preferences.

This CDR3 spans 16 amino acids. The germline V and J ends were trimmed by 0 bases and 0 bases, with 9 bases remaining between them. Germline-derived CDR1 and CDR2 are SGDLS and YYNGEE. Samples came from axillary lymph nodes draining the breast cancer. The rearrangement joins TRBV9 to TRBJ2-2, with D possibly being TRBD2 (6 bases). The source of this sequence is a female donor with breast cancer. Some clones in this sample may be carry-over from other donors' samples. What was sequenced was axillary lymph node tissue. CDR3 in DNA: TGTGCCAGCAGCGTAGGTGCGGGAACGAACACCGGGGAGCTGTTTTTT. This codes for CASSVGAGTNTGELFF.